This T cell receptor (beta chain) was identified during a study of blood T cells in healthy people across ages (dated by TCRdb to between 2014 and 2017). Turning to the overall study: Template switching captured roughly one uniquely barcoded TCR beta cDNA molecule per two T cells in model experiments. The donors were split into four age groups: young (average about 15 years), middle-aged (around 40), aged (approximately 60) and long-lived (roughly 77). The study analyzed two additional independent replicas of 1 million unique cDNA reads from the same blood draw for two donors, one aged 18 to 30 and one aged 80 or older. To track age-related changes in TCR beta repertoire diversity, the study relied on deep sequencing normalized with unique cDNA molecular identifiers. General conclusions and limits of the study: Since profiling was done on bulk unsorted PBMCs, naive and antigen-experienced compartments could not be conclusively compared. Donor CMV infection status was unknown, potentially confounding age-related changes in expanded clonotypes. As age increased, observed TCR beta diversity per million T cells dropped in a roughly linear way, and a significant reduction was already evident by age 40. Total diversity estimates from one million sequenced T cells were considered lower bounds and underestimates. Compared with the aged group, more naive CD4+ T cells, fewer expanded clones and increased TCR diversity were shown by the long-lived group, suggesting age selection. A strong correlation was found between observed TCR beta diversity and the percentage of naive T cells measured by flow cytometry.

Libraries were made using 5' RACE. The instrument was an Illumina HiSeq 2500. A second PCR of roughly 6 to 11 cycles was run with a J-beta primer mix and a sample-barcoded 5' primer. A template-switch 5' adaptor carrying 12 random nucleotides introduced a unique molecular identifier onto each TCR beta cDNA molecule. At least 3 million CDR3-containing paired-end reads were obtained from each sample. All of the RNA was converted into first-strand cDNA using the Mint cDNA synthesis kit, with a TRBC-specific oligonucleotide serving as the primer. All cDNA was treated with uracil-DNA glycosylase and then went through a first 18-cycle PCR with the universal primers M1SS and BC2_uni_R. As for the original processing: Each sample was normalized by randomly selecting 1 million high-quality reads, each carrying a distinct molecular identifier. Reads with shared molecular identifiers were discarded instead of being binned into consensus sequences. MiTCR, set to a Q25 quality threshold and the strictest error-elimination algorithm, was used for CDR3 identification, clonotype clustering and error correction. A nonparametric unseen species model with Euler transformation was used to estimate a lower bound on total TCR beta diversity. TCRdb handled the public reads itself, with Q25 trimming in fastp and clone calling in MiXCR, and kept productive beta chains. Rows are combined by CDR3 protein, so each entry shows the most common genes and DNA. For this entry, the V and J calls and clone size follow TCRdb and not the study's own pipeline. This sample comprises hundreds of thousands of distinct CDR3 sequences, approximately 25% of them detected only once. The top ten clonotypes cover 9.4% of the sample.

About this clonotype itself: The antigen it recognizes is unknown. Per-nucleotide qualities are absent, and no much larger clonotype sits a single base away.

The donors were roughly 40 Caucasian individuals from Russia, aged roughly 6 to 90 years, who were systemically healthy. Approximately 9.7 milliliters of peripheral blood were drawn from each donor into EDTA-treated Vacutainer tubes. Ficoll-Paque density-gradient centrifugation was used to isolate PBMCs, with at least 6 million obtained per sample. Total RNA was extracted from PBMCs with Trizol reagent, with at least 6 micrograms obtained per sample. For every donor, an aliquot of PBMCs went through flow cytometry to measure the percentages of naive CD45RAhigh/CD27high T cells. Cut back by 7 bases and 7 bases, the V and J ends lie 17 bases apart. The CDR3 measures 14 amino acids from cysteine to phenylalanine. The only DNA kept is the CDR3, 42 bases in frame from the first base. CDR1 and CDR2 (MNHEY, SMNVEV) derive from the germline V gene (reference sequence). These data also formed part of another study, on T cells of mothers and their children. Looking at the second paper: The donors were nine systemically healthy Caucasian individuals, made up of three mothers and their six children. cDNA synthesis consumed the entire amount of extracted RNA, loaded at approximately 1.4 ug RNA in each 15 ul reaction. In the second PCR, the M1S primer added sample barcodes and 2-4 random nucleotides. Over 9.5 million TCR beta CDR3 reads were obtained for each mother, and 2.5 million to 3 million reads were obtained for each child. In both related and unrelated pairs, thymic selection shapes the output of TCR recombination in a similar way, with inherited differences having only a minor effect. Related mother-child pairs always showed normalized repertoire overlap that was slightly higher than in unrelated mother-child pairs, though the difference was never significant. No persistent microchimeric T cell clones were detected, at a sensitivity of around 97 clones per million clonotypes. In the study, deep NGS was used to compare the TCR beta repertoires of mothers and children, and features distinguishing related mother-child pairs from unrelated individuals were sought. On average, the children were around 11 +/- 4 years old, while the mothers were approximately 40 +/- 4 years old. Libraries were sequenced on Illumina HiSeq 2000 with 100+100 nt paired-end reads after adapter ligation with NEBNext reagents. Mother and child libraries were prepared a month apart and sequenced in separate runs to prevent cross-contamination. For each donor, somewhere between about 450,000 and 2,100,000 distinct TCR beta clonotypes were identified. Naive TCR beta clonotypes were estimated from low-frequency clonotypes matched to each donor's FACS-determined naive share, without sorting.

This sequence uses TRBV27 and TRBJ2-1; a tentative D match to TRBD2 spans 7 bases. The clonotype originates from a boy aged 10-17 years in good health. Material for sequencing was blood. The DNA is TGTGCCAGCACCAAAGGGGGGGCTGGGAATGAGCAGTTCTTC. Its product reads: CASTKGGAGNEQFF.